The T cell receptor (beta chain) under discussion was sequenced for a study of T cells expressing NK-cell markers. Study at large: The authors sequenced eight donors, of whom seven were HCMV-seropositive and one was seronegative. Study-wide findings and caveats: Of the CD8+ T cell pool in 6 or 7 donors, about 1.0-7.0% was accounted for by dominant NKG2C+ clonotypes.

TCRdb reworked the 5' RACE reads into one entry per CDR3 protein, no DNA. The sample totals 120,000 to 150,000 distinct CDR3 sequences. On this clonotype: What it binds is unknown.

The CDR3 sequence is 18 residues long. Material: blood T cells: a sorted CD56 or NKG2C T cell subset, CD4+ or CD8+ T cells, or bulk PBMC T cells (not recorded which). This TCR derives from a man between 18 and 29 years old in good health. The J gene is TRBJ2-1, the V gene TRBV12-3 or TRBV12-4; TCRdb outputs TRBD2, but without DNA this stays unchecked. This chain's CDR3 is CASSFSLLAGGSHNEQFF.